The 26 T cell receptor beta chains below come from one sample, sequenced in a study of T cell responses to AZD1222 COVID-19 vaccine. Assay used: immunoSEQ multiplex PCR; TCRdb lists only in-frame clones, some missing. The sample includes 120,000 or so clones, about 90% of them seen just once. Sequencing used peripheral blood, obtained on day 0 of AZD1222 vaccination. These receptors were obtained from an adult in good health.

V and J are TRBV2 and TRBJ1-2, with 7 bases fitting TRBD1. This CDR3 spans 15 amino acids. Germline assignment: CDR1 SNHLY and CDR2 FYNNEI. V lost 5 bases, J lost 3 bases, and 9 bases stayed unmatched. CDR3 sequence reads: CASSTDRDVYYGYTF. DNA of the CDR3: TGTGCCAGCAGTACAGACAGGGACGTTTACTATGGCTACACCTTC.

The V call is TRBV11-2, the J call TRBJ2-7, with 7 bases fitting TRBD2. The CDR3 contains 15 residues. V shed 3 bases and J 7 bases; nucleotides not matched to a gene: 12. The germline V gene encodes CDR1 SGHAT and CDR2 FQNNGV. The CDR3 loop is CASSFTSASRGEQYF. The CDR3, as DNA: TGTGCCAGCAGCTTCACTAGCGCCAGCCGGGGAGAGCAGTACTTC.

The rearrangement links TRBV14 to TRBJ1-6; TRBD1 is a possible D gene (6 bases). V shed 0 bases and J shed 6 bases, with 18 bases lying between them. The CDR3 covers 18 residues. Germline lookup yields CDR1 SGHDN and CDR2 FVKESK. CDR3: CASSQDFIGGGPNSPLHF. CDR3 DNA sequence: TGTGCCAGCAGCCAAGATTTCATAGGGGGGGGCCCTAATTCACCCCTCCACTTT. The full variable domain, rest sourced from reference TRBV14 and TRBJ1-6, is EAGVTQFPSHSVIEKGQTVTLRCDPISGHDNLYWYRRVMGKEIKFLLHFVKESKQDESGMPNNRFLAERTGGTYSTLKVQPAELEDSGVYFCASSQDFIGGGPNSPLHFGNGTRLTVT.

This clone was observed a single time. V usage is TRBV18 and J usage is TRBJ2-1, with 9 bases fitting TRBD1. The CDR3 sequence is 15 residues long. Germline V gene lookup returns CDR1 KGHSH and CDR2 LQKENI. With V trimmed by 4 bases and J by 6 bases, 7 bases remained unmatched. The CDR3: CASSLGQGGSNEQFF. In DNA form, the CDR3 reads TGTGCCAGCTCACTGGGACAGGGAGGGTCCAATGAGCAGTTCTTC.

The rearrangement links TRBV7-8 to TRBJ1-1; D remains unclear. Germline CDR1 SGHVS, CDR2 FQNEAQ. V lost 1 base and J lost 1, with 13 bases in between. The CDR3 consists of 16 residues. CDR3 loop: CASSLGARVGNTEAFF. The CDR3, as DNA: TGTGCCAGCAGCTTAGGAGCTAGGGTGGGGAACACTGAAGCTTTCTTT.

The rearrangement joins TRBV28 to TRBJ2-2, with 10 bases that match TRBD2. The germline V gene encodes CDR1 MDHEN and CDR2 SYDVKM. The junction had 4 bases not matched to a gene; V was cut back by 5 bases and J by 1 base. This CDR3 is built from 16 residues. The DNA of the CDR3 is TGTGCCAGCAGTGGACTAGCGGAGCGGAACACCGGGGAGCTGTTTTTT. Translating it yields CASSGLAERNTGELFF.

The chain carries TRBV28 and TRBJ1-6, with D possibly TRBD1 on 6 matching bases. Germline V gene data show CDR1 as MDHEN and CDR2 as SYDVKM. The CDR3 spans 16 residues. Trimming took 3 bases from V and 10 from J, leaving 19 bases between them. CDR3 coding DNA: TGTGCCAGCAGTTTCCCCGGACAGTCAAGACGGTCACCCCTCCACTTT. It specifies CASSFPGQSRRSPLHF.

The rearrangement joins TRBV6-1 to TRBJ2-1, with 8 bases that match TRBD2. Germline V gene data show CDR1 as MNHNS and CDR2 as SASEGT. This CDR3 contains 16 residues. After removal of 2 bases from V and 0 bases from J, the junction contained 3 bases not matched to a gene. CDR3 amino acids: CASSEWAGGSYNEQFF. The CDR3 DNA sequence: TGTGCCAGCAGTGAATGGGCGGGAGGCTCCTACAATGAGCAGTTCTTC.

This clone was detected a few times. The chain couples TRBV11-2 to TRBJ1-6, with a weak D call TRBD1 (5 bases). Trimming pared 3 bases from V and 10 bases from J, leaving 10 bases between. The germline V gene encodes CDR1 SGHAT and CDR2 FQNNGV. The CDR3 runs 13 residues. The CDR3 is CASSFRDYSPLHF. CDR3 DNA sequence: TGTGCCAGCAGCTTCAGGGATTACTCACCCCTCCACTTT.

V usage is TRBV3-1 (or the pseudogene TRBV3-2) and J usage is TRBJ1-2; D is unresolved. The CDR3 loop spans 11 amino acids. The V end lost 4 bases, the J end lost 2 bases, and 2 bases lay between the germline ends. CDR1 is LGHDT and CDR2 is YNNKEL in the germline V gene (reference sequence). CDR3 residues: CASSLNYGYTF. The CDR3 DNA sequence: TGTGCCAGCAGCCTGAACTATGGCTACACCTTC.

This clone was detected a few times. The chain uses TRBV6-6 and TRBJ2-1, with D perhaps matching TRBD2 (5 bases). V was clipped by 5 bases and J by 4 bases, with 21 bases between them. The CDR3 spans 17 residues. The germline V gene encodes CDR1 MNHNY and CDR2 SVGAGI (reference sequence). CDR3 in amino acids: CASSQDGEKRVYNEQFF. The DNA for the CDR3 is TGTGCCAGCAGTCAGGATGGAGAGAAGAGGGTTTACAATGAGCAGTTCTTC.

Comment on this clone: Other DNA variants within this sample encode the same CDR3. This chain uses TRBV3-1 (or the pseudogene TRBV3-2) with TRBJ1-5; D uncertain. Germline V CDR1 and CDR2: LGHDT, YNNKEL (reference sequence). V lost 0 bases and J lost 5, with 5 bases in between. CDR3 length: 13 residues. Written as DNA, the CDR3 is TGTGCCAGCAGCCAAGATAGGGATCAGCCCCAGCATTTT. It specifies CASSQDRDQPQHF.

This rearrangement joins TRBV2 to TRBJ2-1; TRBD2 matches at 12 bases. The V and J ends lost 1 base and 8 bases, in that order; junction bases with no gene match: 3. This CDR3 is 15 amino acids long. Germline CDR1 is SNHLY and CDR2 is FYNNEI. The CDR3 region has the DNA TGTGCCAGCAGTGAAGAACTAGCGGGAGGTGATGAGCAGTTCTTC. Translation gives CASSEELAGGDEQFF.

Comment on this clone: Within the sample, other DNA sequences also encode this same CDR3. The rearrangement links TRBV3-1 (or the pseudogene TRBV3-2) to TRBJ1-5, with D hard to call. CDR1 is LGHDT, CDR2 YNNKEL, per germline (reference sequence). Trimming pared 0 bases from V and 7 bases from J, leaving 7 bases between. The CDR3 totals 13 residues. CDR3 coding DNA: TGTGCCAGCAGCCAAGATCTAGGACAGCCCCAGCATTTT. Translation: CASSQDLGQPQHF.

This chain links TRBV2 with TRBJ2-3, with no clear D. Trimming cost V 4 bases and J 0 bases, with 8 bases left between them. The CDR3 spans 14 residues. The V gene's germline CDR1 is SNHLY and CDR2 FYNNEI. This CDR3 is CASSARSSTDTQYF. The CDR3 DNA reads TGTGCCAGCAGTGCAAGATCTAGCACAGATACGCAGTATTTT.

The V gene is TRBV2, the J gene TRBJ2-2; D is uncertain. The length of the CDR3 is 12 residues. V was trimmed by 8 bases and J by 7 bases, leaving 11 bases between them. The V gene's germline CDR1 is SNHLY and CDR2 FYNNEI. The CDR3 reads CASVPDLGELFF. For the CDR3, the DNA is TGTGCCAGCGTCCCTGATCTCGGGGAGCTGTTTTTT.

The V call is TRBV7-6, the J call TRBJ2-3; 12 bases fit TRBD2. The CDR3 extends over 19 amino acids. Germline V gives CDR1 SGHVS, CDR2 FNYEAQ. The V gene end was trimmed by 1 base and the J gene end by 4 bases; junction bases not matched to a gene: 12. CDR3 bases: TGTGCCAGCAGCTTAGTCCCTAGCGGGAGGGCCGGGAGGGCAGATACGCAGTATTTT. Translation gives CASSLVPSGRAGRADTQYF.

This clone is a singleton in its sample. This rearrangement joins TRBV21-1 to TRBJ1-5; the table gives TRBD1 as D, unverified against the DNA. TRBV21-1 is a pseudogene locus. The CDR3 length is 16 residues. DNA for the CDR3: TGTGCCAGCAGACTACAACAGGGGAAAAGCAATCAGCCCCAGCATTTT. Translating gives CASRLQQGKSNQPQHF.

The chain uses TRBV28 and TRBJ1-2; the D gene is possibly TRBD1 (5 bases). The germline V gene encodes CDR1 MDHEN and CDR2 SYDVKM. This CDR3 spans 13 amino acids. V shed 9 bases and J shed 4 bases, with 15 bases lying between them. In nucleotides, the CDR3 is TGTGCCAGTAACACAAGGGGTCCCTATGGCTACACCTTC. Translation: CASNTRGPYGYTF.

The J gene is TRBJ2-1, the V gene TRBV29-1; tentative D call: TRBD1 (5 bases). The V end lost 5 bases, the J end lost 5 bases, and 13 bases lay between the germline ends. CDR3 length equals 13 residues. Germline V gives CDR1 SQVTM, CDR2 ANQGSEA. CDR3 residues: CSVLSGIDNEQFF. In nucleotides, the CDR3 is TGCAGCGTTTTGTCAGGGATTGACAATGAGCAGTTCTTC.

The chain uses TRBV7-6 and TRBJ2-2; unclear D gene. The germline CDR1 and CDR2 sequences are SGHVS and FNYEAQ. This CDR3 spans 13 amino acids. V lost 1 base and J 6 bases, leaving 6 bases between the germline ends. The CDR3 coding sequence is TGTGCCAGCAGCTTAGTTAGGTCCGGGGAGCTGTTTTTT. This encodes CASSLVRSGELFF.

This clone was counted once. The J gene is TRBJ1-5, the V gene TRBV2, with 9 nucleotides matching TRBD1. Germline V gene lookup returns CDR1 SNHLY and CDR2 FYNNEI. The CDR3 runs to 13 residues. V lost 8 bases, J lost 3 bases, and 2 bases stayed unmatched. The CDR3 spells CASGDRANQPQHF. The CDR3 DNA reads as TGTGCCAGCGGGGACAGGGCCAATCAGCCCCAGCATTTT.

This clone has only one observation. The chain couples TRBV30 to TRBJ1-5, with 10 nucleotides matching TRBD1. V dropped 1 base and J dropped 6; count of bases not matched to a gene: 6. There are 15 residues in the CDR3. CDR1 and CDR2 (germline): GTSNPN, SVGIG (reference sequence). CDR3 in amino acids: CAWSADRGRGQPQHF. DNA for the CDR3: TGTGCCTGGAGTGCTGACAGGGGGCGAGGTCAGCCCCAGCATTTT.

This rearrangement joins TRBV30 to TRBJ2-7, with D possibly being TRBD2 (5 bases). This CDR3 comprises 15 residues. V was trimmed by 0 bases and J by 1 base, leaving 13 bases between them. Germline assignment: CDR1 GTSNPN and CDR2 SVGIG (reference sequence). The CDR3 loop is CAWSVSGGRSYEQYF. The CDR3 DNA follows: TGTGCCTGGAGTGTATCTGGAGGTCGGTCCTACGAGCAGTACTTC.

V gene TRBV6-6 combines with J gene TRBJ2-4; D gene unclear. Trimming removed 1 base at V and 9 bases at J, with 13 bases between. The V gene's germline CDR1 is MNHNY and CDR2 SVGAGI (reference sequence). The CDR3 spans 14 residues. The CDR3 here is CASSYFPRTSIQYF. The CDR3 bases are TGTGCCAGCAGTTACTTTCCCAGGACGAGCATTCAGTACTTC.

V gene TRBV19 combines with J gene TRBJ2-7; 10 positions agree with TRBD1. The CDR3 runs to 15 residues. The germline V gene has CDR1 LNHDA and CDR2 SQIVND (reference sequence). The ends lost 5 bases at V and 3 bases at J; junction bases unmatched: 7. DNA of the CDR3: TGTGCCAGTAGTTCCTCGGGACAGGGGATCTACGAGCAGTACTTC. Its protein product is CASSSSGQGIYEQYF.